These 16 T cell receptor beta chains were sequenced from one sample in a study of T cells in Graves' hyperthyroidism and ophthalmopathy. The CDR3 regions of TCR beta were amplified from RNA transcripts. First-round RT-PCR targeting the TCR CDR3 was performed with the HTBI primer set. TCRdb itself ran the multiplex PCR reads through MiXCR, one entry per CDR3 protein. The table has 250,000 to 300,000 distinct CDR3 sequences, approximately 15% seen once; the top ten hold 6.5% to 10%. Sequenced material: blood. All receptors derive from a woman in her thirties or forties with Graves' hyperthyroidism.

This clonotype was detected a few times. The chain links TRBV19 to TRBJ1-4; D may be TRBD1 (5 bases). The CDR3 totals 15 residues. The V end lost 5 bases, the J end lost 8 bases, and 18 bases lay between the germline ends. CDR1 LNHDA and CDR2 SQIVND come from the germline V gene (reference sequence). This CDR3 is CASSLWTSGKEKLFF. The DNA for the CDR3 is TGTGCCAGTAGTCTGTGGACATCTGGGAAAGAAAAACTGTTTTTT.

This chain's CDR3 is CASSVQTSGKTGELFF. The CDR3 DNA reads as TGTGCCAGCAGCGTCCAAACTAGCGGAAAAACCGGGGAGCTGTTTTTT. This rearrangement joins TRBV9 to TRBJ2-2; 8 bases match TRBD2. CDR1 SGDLS and CDR2 YYNGEE come from the germline V gene. The CDR3 spans 16 residues. J lost 5 bases, V lost 2 bases, and 8 bases had no gene match.

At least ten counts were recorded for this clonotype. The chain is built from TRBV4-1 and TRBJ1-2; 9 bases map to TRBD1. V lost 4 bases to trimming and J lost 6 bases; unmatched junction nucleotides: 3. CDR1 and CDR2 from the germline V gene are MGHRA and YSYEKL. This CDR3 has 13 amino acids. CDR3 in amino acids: CASSPRDRDGYTF. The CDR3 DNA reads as TGCGCCAGCAGCCCAAGGGACAGGGATGGCTACACCTTC.

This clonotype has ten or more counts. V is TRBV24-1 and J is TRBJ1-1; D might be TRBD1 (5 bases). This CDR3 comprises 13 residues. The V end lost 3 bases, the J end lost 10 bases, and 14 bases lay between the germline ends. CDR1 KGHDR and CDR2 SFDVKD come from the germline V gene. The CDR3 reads CATSDRGTAGAFF. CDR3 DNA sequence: TGTGCCACCAGTGATCGCGGGACGGCAGGAGCTTTCTTT.

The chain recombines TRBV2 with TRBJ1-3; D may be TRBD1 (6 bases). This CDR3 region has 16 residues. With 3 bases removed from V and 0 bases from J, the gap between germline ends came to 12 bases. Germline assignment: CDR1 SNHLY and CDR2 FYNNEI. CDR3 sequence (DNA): TGTGCCAGCAGTGATCAGGGGCCCTACTCTGGAAACACCATATATTTT. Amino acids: CASSDQGPYSGNTIYF. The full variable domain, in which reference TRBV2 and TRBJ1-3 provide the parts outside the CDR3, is EPEVTQTPSHQVTQMGQEVILRCVPISNHLYFYWYRQILGQKVEFLVSFYNNEISEKSEIFDDQFSVERPDGSNFTLKIRSTKLEDSAMYFCASSDQGPYSGNTIYFGEGSWLTVV.

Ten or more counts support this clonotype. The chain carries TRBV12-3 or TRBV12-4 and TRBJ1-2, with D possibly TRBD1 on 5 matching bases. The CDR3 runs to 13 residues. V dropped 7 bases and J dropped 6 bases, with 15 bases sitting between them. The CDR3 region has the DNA TGTGCCAGCAATGGGGCCTTGGGGGATGGCTACACCTTC. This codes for CASNGALGDGYTF.

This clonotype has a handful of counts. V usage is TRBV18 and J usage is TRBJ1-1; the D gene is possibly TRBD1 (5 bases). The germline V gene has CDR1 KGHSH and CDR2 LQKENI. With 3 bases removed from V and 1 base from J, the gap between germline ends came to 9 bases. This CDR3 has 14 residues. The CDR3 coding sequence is TGTGCCAGCTCACCTCCTGGGGGGAACACTGAAGCTTTCTTT. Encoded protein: CASSPPGGNTEAFF.

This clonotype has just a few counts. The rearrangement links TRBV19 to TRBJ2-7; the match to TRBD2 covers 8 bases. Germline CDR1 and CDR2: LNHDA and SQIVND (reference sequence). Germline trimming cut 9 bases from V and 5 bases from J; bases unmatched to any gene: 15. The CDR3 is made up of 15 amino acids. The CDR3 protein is CASSHPPGTSDEQYF. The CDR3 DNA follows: TGTGCCAGCAGCCACCCTCCCGGGACTAGTGACGAGCAGTACTTC.

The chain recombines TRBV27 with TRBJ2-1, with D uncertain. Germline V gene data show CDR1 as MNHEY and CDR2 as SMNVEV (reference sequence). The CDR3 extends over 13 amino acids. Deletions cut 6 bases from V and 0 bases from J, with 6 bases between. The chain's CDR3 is CASRQNSYNEQFF. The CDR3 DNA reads TGTGCCAGCAGGCAGAACTCCTACAATGAGCAGTTCTTC.

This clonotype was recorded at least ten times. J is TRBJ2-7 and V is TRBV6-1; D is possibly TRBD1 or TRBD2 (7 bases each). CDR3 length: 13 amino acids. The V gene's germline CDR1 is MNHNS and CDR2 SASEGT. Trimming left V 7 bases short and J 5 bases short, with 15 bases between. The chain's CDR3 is CASNGLGGHEQYF. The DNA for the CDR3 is TGTGCCAGCAATGGACTAGGGGGCCACGAGCAGTACTTC.

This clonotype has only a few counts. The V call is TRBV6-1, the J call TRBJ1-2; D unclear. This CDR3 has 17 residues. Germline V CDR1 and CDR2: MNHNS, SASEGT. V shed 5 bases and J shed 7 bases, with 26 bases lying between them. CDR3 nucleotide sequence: TGTGCCAGCAGTACCCCTTCCGGGAGGAGCCCTACTAGTGGCTACACCTTC. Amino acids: CASSTPSGRSPTSGYTF.

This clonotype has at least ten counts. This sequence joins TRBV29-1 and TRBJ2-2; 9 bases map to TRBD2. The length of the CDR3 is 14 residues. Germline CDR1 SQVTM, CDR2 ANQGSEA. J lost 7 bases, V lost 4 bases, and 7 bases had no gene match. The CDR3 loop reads CSVVGGRADGELFF. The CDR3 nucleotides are TGCAGCGTTGTAGGCGGGAGGGCCGACGGGGAGCTGTTTTTT.

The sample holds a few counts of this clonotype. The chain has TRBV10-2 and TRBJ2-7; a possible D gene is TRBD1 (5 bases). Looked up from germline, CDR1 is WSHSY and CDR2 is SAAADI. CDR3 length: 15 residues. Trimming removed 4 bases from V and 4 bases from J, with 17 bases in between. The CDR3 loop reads CASSVLGLGPYEQYF. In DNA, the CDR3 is TGCGCCAGCAGTGTCCTGGGGCTAGGACCGTACGAGCAGTACTTC.

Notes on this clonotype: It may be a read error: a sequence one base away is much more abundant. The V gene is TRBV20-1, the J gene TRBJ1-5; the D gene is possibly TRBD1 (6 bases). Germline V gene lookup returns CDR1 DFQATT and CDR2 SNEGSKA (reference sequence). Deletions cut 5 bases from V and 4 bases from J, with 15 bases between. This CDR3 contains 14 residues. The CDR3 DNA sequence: TGCAGTGCTGGAGGGTACAGGGAGAATCAGCCCCAGCATTTT. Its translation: CSAGGYRENQPQHF.

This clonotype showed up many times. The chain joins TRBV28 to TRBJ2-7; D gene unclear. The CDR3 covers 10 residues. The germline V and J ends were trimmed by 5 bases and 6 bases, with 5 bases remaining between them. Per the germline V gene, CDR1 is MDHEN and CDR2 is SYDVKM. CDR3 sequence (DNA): TGTGCCAGCAGTCGGGCCGAGCAGTACTTC. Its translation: CASSRAEQYF.

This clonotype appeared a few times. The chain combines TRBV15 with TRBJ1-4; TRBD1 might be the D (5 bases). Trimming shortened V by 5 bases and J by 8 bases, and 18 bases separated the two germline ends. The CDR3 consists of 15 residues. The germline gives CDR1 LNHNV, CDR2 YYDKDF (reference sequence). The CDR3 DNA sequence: TGTGCCACCAGCCCTACCCCAGGGAATAAGGAAAAACTGTTTTTT. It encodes CATSPTPGNKEKLFF.